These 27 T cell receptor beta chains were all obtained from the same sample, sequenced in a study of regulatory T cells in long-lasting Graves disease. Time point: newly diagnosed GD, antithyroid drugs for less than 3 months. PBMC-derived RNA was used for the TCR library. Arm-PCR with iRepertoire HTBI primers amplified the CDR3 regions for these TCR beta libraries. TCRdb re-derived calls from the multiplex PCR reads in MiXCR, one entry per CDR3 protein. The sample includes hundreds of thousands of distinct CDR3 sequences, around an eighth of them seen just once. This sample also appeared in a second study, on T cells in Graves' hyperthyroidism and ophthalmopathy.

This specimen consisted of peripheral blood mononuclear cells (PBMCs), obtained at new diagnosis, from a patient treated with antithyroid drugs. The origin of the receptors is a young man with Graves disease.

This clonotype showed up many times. CDR3 sequence: CASRQLANTEAFF. The CDR3 coding sequence is TGTGCCAGCAGACAATTGGCCAACACTGAAGCTTTCTTT. The chain carries TRBV6-1 and TRBJ1-1; D is unresolved. CDR3 length: 13 residues. Germline CDR1 and CDR2: MNHNS and SASEGT. Trimming shortened V by 6 bases and J by 2 bases, and 10 bases separated the two germline ends.

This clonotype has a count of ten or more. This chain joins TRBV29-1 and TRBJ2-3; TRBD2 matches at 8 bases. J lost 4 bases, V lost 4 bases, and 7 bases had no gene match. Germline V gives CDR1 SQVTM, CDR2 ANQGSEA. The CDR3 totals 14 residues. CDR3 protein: CSVASGSRADTQYF. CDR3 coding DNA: TGCAGCGTTGCGAGCGGGAGTAGGGCAGATACGCAGTATTTT.

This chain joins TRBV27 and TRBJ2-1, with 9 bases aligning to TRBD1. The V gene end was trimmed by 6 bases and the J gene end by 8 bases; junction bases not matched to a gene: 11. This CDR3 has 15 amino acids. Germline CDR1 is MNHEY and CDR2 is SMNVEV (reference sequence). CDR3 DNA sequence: TGTGCCAGCAGCCGGGGACAGGGAGTTAAGGATGAGCAGTTCTTC. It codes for CASSRGQGVKDEQFF.

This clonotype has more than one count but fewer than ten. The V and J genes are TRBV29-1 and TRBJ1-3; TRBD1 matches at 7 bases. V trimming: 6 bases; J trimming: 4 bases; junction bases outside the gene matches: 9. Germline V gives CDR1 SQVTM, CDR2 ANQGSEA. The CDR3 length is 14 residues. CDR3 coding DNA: TGCAGCGTCGACACGCAGGGGGAAGGAAACACCATATATTTT. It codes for CSVDTQGEGNTIYF.

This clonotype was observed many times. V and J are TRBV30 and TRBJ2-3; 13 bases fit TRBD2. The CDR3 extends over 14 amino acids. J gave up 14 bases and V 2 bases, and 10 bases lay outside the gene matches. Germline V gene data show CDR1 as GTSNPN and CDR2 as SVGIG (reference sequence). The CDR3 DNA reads TGTGCCTGGAGTCCGGGGACTAGCGGGATTCAGTGGTATTTT. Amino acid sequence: CAWSPGTSGIQWYF.

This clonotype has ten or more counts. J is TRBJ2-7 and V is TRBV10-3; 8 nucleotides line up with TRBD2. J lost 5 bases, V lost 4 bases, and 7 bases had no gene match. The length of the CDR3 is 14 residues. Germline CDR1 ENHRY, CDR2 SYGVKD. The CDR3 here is CAISVTSGGDEQYF. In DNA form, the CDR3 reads TGTGCCATCAGTGTTACTAGCGGAGGGGACGAGCAGTACTTC.

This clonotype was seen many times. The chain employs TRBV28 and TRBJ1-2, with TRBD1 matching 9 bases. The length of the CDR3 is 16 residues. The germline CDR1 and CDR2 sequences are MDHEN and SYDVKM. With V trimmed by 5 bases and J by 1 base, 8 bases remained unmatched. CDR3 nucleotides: TGTGCCAGCAGTACAACGGGACAGGGAGTTAACTATGGCTACACCTTC. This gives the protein CASSTTGQGVNYGYTF.

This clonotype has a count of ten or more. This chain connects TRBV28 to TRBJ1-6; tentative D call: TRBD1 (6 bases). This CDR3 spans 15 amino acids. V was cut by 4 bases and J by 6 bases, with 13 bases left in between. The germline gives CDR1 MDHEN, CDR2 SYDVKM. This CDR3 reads CASSSPGHLNSPLHF. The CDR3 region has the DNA TGTGCCAGCAGTTCCCCGGGACACCTTAATTCACCCCTCCACTTT.

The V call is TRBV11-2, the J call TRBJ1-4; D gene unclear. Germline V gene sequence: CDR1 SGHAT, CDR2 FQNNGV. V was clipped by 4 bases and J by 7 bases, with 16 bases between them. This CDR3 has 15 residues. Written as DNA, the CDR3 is TGTGCCAGCAGCTCCCGGACCGCCCTAGGTGAAAAACTGTTTTTT. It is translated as CASSSRTALGEKLFF.

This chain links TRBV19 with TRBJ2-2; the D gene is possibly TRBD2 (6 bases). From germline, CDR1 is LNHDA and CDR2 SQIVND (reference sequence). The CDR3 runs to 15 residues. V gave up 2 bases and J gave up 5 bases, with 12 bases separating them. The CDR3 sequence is CASSIRREGTGELFF. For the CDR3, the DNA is TGTGCCAGTAGTATAAGGCGGGAAGGGACCGGGGAGCTGTTTTTT.

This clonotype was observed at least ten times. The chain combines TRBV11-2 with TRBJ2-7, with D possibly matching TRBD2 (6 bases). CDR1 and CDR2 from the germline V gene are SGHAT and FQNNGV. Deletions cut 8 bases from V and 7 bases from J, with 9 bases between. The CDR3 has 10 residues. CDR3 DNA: TGTGCCAGCGGCGCGGGGGAGCAGTACTTC. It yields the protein CASGAGEQYF.

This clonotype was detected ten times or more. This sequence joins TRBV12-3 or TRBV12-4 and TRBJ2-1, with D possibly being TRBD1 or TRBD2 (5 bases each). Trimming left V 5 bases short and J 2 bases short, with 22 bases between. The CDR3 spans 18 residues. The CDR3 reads CASSPKTSGTGPYNEQFF. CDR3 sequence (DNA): TGTGCCAGCAGTCCTAAAACCTCCGGGACGGGTCCCTACAATGAGCAGTTCTTC.

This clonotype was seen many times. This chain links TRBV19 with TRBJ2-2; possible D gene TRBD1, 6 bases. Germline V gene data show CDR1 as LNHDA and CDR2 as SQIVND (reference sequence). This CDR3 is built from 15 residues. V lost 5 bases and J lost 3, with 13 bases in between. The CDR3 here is CASSQPGHYTGELFF. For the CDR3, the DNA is TGTGCCAGTAGTCAACCGGGACACTACACCGGGGAGCTGTTTTTT.

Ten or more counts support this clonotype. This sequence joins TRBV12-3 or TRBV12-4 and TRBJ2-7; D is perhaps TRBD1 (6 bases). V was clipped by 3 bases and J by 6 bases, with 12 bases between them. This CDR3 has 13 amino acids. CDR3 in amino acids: CASSFPGTPEQYF. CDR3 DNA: TGTGCCAGCAGTTTCCCCGGGACACCCGAGCAGTACTTC.

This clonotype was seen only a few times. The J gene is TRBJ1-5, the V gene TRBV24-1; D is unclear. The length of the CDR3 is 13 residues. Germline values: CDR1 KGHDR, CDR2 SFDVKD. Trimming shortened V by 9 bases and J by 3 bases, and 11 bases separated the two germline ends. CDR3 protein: CATQRDSNQPQHF. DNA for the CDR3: TGTGCCACCCAGCGGGATTCCAATCAGCCCCAGCATTTT.

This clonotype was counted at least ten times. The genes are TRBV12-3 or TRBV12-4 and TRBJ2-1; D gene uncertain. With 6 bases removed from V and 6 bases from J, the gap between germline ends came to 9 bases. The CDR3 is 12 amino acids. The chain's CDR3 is CASSPPSNEQFF. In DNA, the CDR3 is TGTGCCAGCAGCCCGCCATCCAATGAGCAGTTCTTC.

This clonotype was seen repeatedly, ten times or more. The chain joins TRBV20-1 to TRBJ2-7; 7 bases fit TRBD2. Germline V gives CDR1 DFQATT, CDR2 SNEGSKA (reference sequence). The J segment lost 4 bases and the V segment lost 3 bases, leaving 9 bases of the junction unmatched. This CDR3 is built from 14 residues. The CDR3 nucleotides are TGCAGTGCTAGTGGGAGACTAGCAAGGTACGAGCAGTACTTC. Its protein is CSASGRLARYEQYF.

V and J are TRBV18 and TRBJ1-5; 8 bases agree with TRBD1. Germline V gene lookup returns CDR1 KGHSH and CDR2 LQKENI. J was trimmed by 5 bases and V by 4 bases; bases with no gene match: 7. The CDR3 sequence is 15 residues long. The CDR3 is CASSRRTGLDQPQHF. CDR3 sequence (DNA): TGTGCCAGCTCACGGCGGACAGGGCTTGATCAGCCCCAGCATTTT.

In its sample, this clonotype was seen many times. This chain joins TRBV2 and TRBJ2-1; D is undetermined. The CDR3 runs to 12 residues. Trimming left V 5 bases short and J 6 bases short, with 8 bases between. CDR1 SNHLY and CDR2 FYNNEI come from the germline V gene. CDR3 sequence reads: CASSWQRNEQFF. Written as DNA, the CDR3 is TGTGCCAGCAGTTGGCAGCGCAATGAGCAGTTCTTC.

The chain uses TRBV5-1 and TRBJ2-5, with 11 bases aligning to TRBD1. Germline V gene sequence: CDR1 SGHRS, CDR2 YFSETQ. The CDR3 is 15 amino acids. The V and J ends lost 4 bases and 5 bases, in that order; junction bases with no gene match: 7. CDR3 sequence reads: CASSNGQGARETQYF. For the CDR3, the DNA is TGCGCCAGCAGCAATGGACAGGGGGCGCGGGAGACCCAGTACTTC.

In DNA form, the CDR3 reads TGTGCCAGCAGCGTTGAGGGACTAGCGGGGTTGAGAGATGGTGAGCAGTTCTTC. Translating it yields CASSVEGLAGLRDGEQFF. This chain links TRBV9 with TRBJ2-1, with TRBD2 matching over 13 bases. Germline values: CDR1 SGDLS, CDR2 YYNGEE. The trim removed 2 bases at V and 9 bases at J, leaving 14 bases unmatched. The CDR3 totals 18 residues.

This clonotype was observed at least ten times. The CDR3 DNA sequence: TGTGCTAGTGGTTTGGGGGCCCCGTACGAGCAGTACTTC. It yields the protein CASGLGAPYEQYF. V gene TRBV12-5 combines with J gene TRBJ2-7; D not certain. There are 13 residues in the CDR3. CDR1 and CDR2 (germline): LGHNT, FRNRAP. Trimming cost V 1 base and J 4 bases, with 8 bases left between them.

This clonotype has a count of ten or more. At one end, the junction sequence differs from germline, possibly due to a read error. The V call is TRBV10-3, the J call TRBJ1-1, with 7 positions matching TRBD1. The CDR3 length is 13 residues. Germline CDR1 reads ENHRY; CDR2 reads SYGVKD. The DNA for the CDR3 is TGTGCCGCCGCGGACAGGTCGAACCCTGAAGCTTTCTTT. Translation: CAAADRSNPEAFF.

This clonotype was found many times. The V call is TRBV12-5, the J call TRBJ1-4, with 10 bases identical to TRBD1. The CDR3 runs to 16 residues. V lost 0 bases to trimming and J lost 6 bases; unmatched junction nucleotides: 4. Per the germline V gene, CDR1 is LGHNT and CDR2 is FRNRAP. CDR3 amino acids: CASGLVRDRGHEKLFF. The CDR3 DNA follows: TGTGCTAGTGGTTTGGTACGTGACAGGGGGCATGAAAAACTGTTTTTT.

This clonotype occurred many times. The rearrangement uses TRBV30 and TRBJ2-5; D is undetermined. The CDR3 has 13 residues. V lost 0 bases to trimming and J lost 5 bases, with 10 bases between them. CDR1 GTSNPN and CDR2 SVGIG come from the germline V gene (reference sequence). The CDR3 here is CAWSVDGRETQYF. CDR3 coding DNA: TGTGCCTGGAGTGTCGATGGCAGGGAGACCCAGTACTTC.

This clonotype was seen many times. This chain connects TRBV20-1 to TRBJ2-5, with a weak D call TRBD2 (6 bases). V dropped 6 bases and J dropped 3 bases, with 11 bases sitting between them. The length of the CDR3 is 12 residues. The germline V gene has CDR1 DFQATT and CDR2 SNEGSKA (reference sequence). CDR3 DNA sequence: TGCAGTGCAGGAGGGAGGAAAGAGACCCAGTACTTC. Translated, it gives CSAGGRKETQYF.

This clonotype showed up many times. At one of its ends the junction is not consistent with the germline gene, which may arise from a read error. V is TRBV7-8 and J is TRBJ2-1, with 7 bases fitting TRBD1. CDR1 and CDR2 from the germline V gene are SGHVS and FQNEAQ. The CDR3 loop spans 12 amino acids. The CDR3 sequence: CASSAAGDRASF. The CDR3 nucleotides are TGTGCCAGCAGCGCCGCCGGTGACAGGGCAAGCTTC.